This is a list of T cell receptor beta chains from one sample in a study of blood T cell repertoires in COVID-19. This table comes from immunoSEQ multiplex PCR, and its TCRdb copy is limited to in-frame clones, with some not included. The sample carries about 25,000 clones, roughly four fifths recorded once. The source material was peripheral blood. The origin of the receptors is a human donor in a cohort sampled during active COVID-19. The CDR3 runs from the conserved cysteine through the conserved F or W. D genes are given only for firm matches. Clone sizes are given selectively: once, few, many, or a class where the clone is expanded.

v_gene	abundance	d_gene	j_gene	CDR3aa	CDR3nt
TRBV29-1	NA	TRBD1	TRBJ1-2	CSVSRDSDRINYGYTF	TGCAGCGTTTCCCGGGACAGCGACCGAATAAACTATGGCTACACCTTC
TRBV6-2/TRBV6-3	NA	NA	TRBJ1-5	CASSYLGGILSNQPQHF	TGTGCCAGCAGTTACTTAGGAGGGATTTTAAGCAATCAGCCCCAGCATTTT
TRBV28	NA	NA	TRBJ1-5	CASEFRGARPQHF	TGTGCCAGCGAGTTTCGGGGGGCACGCCCCCAGCATTTT
TRBV7-2	NA	TRBD2	TRBJ2-1	CASSLEGGGKQFF	TGTGCCAGCAGCTTAGAGGGCGGGGGGAAGCAGTTCTTC
TRBV5-4	NA	NA	TRBJ2-7	CASSSDRNEQYF	TGTGCCAGCAGCTCAGACAGAAACGAGCAGTACTTC
TRBV4-3	NA	NA	TRBJ2-7	CASSQVGTSLAYEQYF	TGCGCCAGCAGCCAAGTAGGGACATCCTTAGCCTACGAGCAGTACTTC
TRBV5-6	NA	NA	TRBJ1-1	CASSSLRVRIEAFF	TGTGCCAGCAGCTCCCTCAGGGTTCGGATTGAAGCTTTCTTT
TRBV2	few	TRBD1	TRBJ1-2	CASTPGQGYGYTF	TGTGCCAGCACCCCGGGACAGGGCTATGGCTACACCTTC
TRBV30	NA	NA	TRBJ2-5	CAWSVRGETQYF	TGTGCCTGGAGTGTACGGGGGGAGACCCAGTACTTC
TRBV24-1	NA	NA	TRBJ2-1	CATSRGFTYNEQFF	TGTGCCACCAGTCGCGGGTTCACCTACAATGAGCAGTTCTTC
TRBV5-4	NA	NA	TRBJ2-7	CASSPESKASYEQYF	TGTGCCAGCAGCCCGGAGAGCAAGGCAAGCTACGAGCAGTACTTC
TRBV29-1	medium-sized	NA	TRBJ2-7	CSVTTGYEQYF	TGCAGCGTTACCACAGGGTACGAGCAGTACTTC
TRBV4-3	NA	NA	TRBJ2-7	CASSQEPGTYEQYF	TGCGCCAGCAGCCAAGAACCAGGGACATACGAGCAGTACTTC
TRBV5-1	NA	TRBD2	TRBJ2-3	CASSGMLAGGLDTQYF	TGCGCCAGCAGCGGGATGTTAGCGGGGGGGCTCGATACGCAGTATTTT
TRBV6-2/TRBV6-3	once	NA	TRBJ2-5	CASSYSGLPRGQETQYF	TGTGCCAGCAGTTACTCGGGGCTTCCGCGCGGACAAGAGACCCAGTACTTC
TRBV5-4	NA	TRBD2	TRBJ2-7	CASSVTSGQYEQYF	TGTGCCAGCAGCGTAACTAGCGGACAGTACGAGCAGTACTTC
TRBV6-5	NA	TRBD1	TRBJ1-1	CASSSHRQGAFFEAFF	TGTGCCAGCAGTTCCCACAGACAGGGGGCGTTCTTTGAAGCTTTCTTT
TRBV6-5	NA	NA	TRBJ2-7	CASRRDPGGYEQYF	TGTGCCAGCAGGAGAGACCCAGGAGGATACGAGCAGTACTTC
TRBV23-1	NA	TRBD1	TRBJ1-2	CARPGTGDNYGYTF	TGCGCCAGGCCCGGGACAGGGGATAACTATGGCTACACCTTC
TRBV9	NA	TRBD2	TRBJ2-7	CASSVSSGLAGVEQYF	TGTGCCAGCAGCGTCTCTTCGGGACTAGCGGGGGTCGAGCAGTACTTC
TRBV10-3	NA	TRBD1	TRBJ2-3	CAISLGTGDTDTQYF	TGTGCCATCAGTTTAGGGACAGGGGACACAGATACGCAGTATTTT
TRBV28	NA	TRBD2	TRBJ2-7	CASSLMSGGSNEQYF	TGTGCCAGCAGTTTAATGTCGGGGGGTAGCAACGAGCAGTACTTC
TRBV19	NA	TRBD1	TRBJ1-5	CASNQISGTGKNQPQHF	TGTGCCAGTAATCAAATTTCCGGGACAGGAAAGAATCAGCCCCAGCATTTT
TRBV7-2	NA	TRBD1	TRBJ2-7	CASSLGRGQGARDEQYF	TGTGCCAGCAGCTTAGGCCGTGGACAGGGGGCGCGAGACGAGCAGTACTTC
TRBV7-9	NA	TRBD2	TRBJ2-1	CASSLPPSGSPRNEQFF	TGTGCCAGCAGCTTGCCCCCTAGCGGGAGTCCCCGGAATGAGCAGTTCTTC
TRBV7-8	NA	TRBD1	TRBJ2-3	CASSLGDRGLRGTDTQYF	TGTGCCAGCAGCTTAGGGGACAGGGGGCTAAGGGGCACAGATACGCAGTATTTT
TRBV27	few	NA	TRBJ1-2	CASSSLGYGYTF	TGTGCCAGCAGTTCCCTCGGGTATGGCTACACCTTC
TRBV27	NA	TRBD1	TRBJ2-7	CASSFQDRRSYEQYF	TGTGCCAGCAGTTTTCAGGACAGGCGATCCTACGAGCAGTACTTC
TRBV19	NA	TRBD1	TRBJ2-7	CASTTGQGYEQYF	TGTGCCAGTACCACCGGACAGGGTTACGAGCAGTACTTC
TRBV14	NA	NA	TRBJ1-1	CASSHLLQGSEAFF	TGTGCCAGCAGCCATCTCTTACAGGGAAGTGAAGCTTTCTTT
TRBV27	NA	NA	TRBJ2-7	CASSTPGHKSSYEQYF	TGTGCCAGCAGTACACCGGGACATAAGAGCTCCTACGAGCAGTACTTC
TRBV18	few	NA	TRBJ1-1	CASSLLAGTQEAFF	TGTGCCAGCTCGCTACTCGCCGGGACACAAGAAGCTTTCTTT
TRBV4-3	NA	NA	TRBJ1-3	CASSQVVGQRGSGNTIYF	TGCGCCAGCAGCCAAGTTGTCGGGCAGCGGGGTTCTGGAAACACCATATATTTT
TRBV4-3	few	NA	TRBJ2-7	CASSQDRAGGYEQYF	TGCGCCAGCAGCCAGGACCGAGCCGGAGGGTACGAGCAGTACTTC
TRBV9	NA	TRBD1	TRBJ1-1	CASSVTGGVSNTEAFF	TGTGCCAGCAGTGTTACAGGGGGCGTGTCGAACACTGAAGCTTTCTTT
TRBV14	NA	TRBD1	TRBJ1-2	CASSTTGLAGYTF	TGTGCCAGCAGCACGACAGGGCTCGCTGGCTACACCTTC
TRBV7-9	NA	TRBD1	TRBJ1-5	CASSEGQGAWEPQHF	TGTGCCAGCAGCGAGGGACAGGGGGCTTGGGAGCCCCAGCATTTT
TRBV3-1/TRBV3-2	NA	NA	TRBJ1-1	CASSQGTHNTEAFF	TGTGCCAGCAGCCAAGGGACACACAACACTGAAGCTTTCTTT
TRBV6-5	NA	TRBD1	TRBJ1-2	CASRPLGTVDYGYTF	TGTGCCAGCAGACCCCTCGGGACAGTGGACTATGGCTACACCTTC
TRBV5-5	NA	NA	TRBJ1-4	CASSYWDTLWTNEKLFF	TGTGCCAGCAGCTATTGGGACACACTCTGGACTAATGAAAAACTGTTTTTT
TRBV9	NA	NA	TRBJ1-1	CASSVAASNTEAFF	TGTGCCAGCAGCGTCGCGGCTTCGAACACTGAAGCTTTCTTT
TRBV4-3	NA	NA	TRBJ1-1	CASSQGHPSLLGPEAFF	TGCGCCAGCAGCCAAGGACATCCCTCCCTCCTTGGGCCTGAAGCTTTCTTT
TRBV7-2	NA	NA	TRBJ2-2	CASSLVSTTGELFF	TGTGCCAGCAGCTTAGTGTCTACCACCGGGGAGCTGTTTTTT
TRBV4-1	NA	TRBD1	TRBJ2-1	CASSGTGVSRWTEQFF	TGCGCCAGCAGTGGGACAGGGGTGTCCCGATGGACGGAGCAGTTCTTC